This T cell receptor (beta chain) derives from a study of response to subunit inactivated influenza vaccine. Study outcomes and limitations: The authors suggested that every seasonal influenza vaccination recruits few new T cells.

Germline assignment: CDR1 LGHNA and CDR2 YSLEER. V was clipped by 4 bases and J by 4 bases, with 8 bases between them. The CDR3 sequence is 13 residues long. Details on this clonotype: Its cognate antigen is unknown.

TCRdb redid the calling of the RT-PCR reads with MiXCR, one entry per CDR3 protein. Here the sample spans around 850,000 distinct CDR3 sequences, approximately 18% being singletons. The source was PBMCs from blood, collected more than 4 days after vaccination. This TCR derives from a man in his forties or fifties who received an inactivated influenza vaccine. The V gene is TRBV4-3, the J gene TRBJ1-3; the D is unclear. In DNA, the CDR3 is TGCGCCAGCAGCCCCGAGGCAGGAAACACCATATATTTT. This gives the protein CASSPEAGNTIYF.